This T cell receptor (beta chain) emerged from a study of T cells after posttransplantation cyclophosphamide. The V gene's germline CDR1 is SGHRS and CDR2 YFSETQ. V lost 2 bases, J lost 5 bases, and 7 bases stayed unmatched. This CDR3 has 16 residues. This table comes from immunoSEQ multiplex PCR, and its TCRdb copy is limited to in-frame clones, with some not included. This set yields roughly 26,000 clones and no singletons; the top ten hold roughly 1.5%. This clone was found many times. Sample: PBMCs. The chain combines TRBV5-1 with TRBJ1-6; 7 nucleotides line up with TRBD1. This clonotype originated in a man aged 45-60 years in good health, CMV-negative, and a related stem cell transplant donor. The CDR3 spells CASSLTNRGHNSPLHF. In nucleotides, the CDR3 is TGCGCCAGCAGCTTAACAAACAGGGGCCATAATTCACCCCTCCACTTT.